This record concerns one T cell receptor (beta chain) sequence. CDR3 length: 13 amino acids. CDR1 and CDR2 (germline): SGHNT, YYREEE (reference sequence). The V and J ends lost 5 bases and 1 base, in that order; junction bases with no gene match: 1. This sample is part of a study of T cell changes during pregnancy in multiple sclerosis. Measured with immunoSEQ multiplex PCR; TCRdb has only the in-frame clones, and not every one. The sample holds about 55,000 clones, about nine tenths seen once. The chain is built from TRBV5-4 and TRBJ1-1; 8 bases match TRBD1. The receptor comes from a female donor with multiple sclerosis, enrolled in a pregnancy study. The sample here was CD4+ T cells from peripheral blood mononuclear cells, taken in the first trimester of pregnancy. The CDR3 spells CASRDRENTEAFF. The CDR3 nucleotides read TGTGCCAGCAGGGACAGGGAGAACACTGAAGCTTTCTTT.